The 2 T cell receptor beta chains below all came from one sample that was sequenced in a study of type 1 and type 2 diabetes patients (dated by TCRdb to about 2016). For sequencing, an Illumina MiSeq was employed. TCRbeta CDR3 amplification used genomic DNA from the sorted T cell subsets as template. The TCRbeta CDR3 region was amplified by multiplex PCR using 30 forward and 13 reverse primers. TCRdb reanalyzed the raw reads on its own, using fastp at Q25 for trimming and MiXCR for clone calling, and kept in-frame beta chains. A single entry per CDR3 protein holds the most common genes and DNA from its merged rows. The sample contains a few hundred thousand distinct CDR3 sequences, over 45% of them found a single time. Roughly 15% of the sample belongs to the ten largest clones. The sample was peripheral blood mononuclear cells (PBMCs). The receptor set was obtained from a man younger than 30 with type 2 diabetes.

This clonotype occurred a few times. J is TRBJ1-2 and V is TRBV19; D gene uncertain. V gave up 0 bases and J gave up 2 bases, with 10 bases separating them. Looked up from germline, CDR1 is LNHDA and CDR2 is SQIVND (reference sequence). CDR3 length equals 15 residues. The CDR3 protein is CASSIEQDVNYGYTF. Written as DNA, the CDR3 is TGTGCCAGTAGTATAGAACAAGATGTCAACTATGGCTACACCTTC.

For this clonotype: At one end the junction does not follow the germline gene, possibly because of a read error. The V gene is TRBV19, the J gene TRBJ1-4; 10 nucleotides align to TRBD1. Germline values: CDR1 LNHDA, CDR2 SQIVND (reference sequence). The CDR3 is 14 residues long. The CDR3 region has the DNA TGTGCCAGTAGTATCGGGACAGGGGATGAAAAACTGCTTTTT. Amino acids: CASSIGTGDEKLLF.